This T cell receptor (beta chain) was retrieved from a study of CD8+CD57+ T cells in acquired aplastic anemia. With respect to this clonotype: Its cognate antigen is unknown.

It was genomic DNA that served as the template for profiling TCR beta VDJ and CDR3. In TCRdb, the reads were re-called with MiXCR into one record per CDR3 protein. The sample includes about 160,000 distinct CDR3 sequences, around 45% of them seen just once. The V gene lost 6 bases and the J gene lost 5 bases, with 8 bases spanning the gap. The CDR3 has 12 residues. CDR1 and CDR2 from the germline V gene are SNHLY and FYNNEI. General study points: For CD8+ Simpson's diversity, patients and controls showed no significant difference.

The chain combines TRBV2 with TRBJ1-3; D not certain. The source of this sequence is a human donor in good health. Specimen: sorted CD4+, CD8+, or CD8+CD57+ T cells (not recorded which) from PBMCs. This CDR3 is CASSPSRNTIYF. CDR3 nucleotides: TGTGCCAGCAGCCCTTCCAGAAACACCATATATTTT.